The rows below give T cell receptor beta chains drawn from one sample of a study of blood T cell repertoires in COVID-19. Sequencing used immunoSEQ multiplex PCR; TCRdb keeps in-frame clones, though not all of them. The sample has approximately 240,000 clones; around 83% are singletons. What was sequenced was peripheral blood. These receptor sequences come from a man in his fifties who had recovered from COVID-19. Both conserved end residues are part of each CDR3. Each record gives: clone size, J gene, V gene, D gene, CDR3 DNA, CDR3 protein. D genes are given only for firm matches. Some rows mark clone size as missing; the rest say once, few, many or name a class of expanded clone.

abundance: NA
j_gene: TRBJ1-6
v_gene: TRBV11-2
d_gene: NA
CDR3nt: TGTGCCAGCAGCTTACTTACGGGAAATTCACCCCTCCACTTT
CDR3aa: CASSLLTGNSPLHF

abundance: NA
j_gene: TRBJ2-3
v_gene: TRBV27
d_gene: NA
CDR3nt: TGTGCCAGCAGTTTTGAGGGTCGTAGCACAGATACGCAGTATTTT
CDR3aa: CASSFEGRSTDTQYF

abundance: NA
j_gene: TRBJ2-7
v_gene: TRBV28
d_gene: NA
CDR3nt: TGTGCCAGCAGTCCCAGCAGGGATTCCTACGAGCAGTACTTC
CDR3aa: CASSPSRDSYEQYF

abundance: once
j_gene: TRBJ2-1
v_gene: TRBV27
d_gene: NA
CDR3nt: TGTGCCAGTCAGACAGAGTACAATGAGCAGTTCTTC
CDR3aa: CASQTEYNEQFF

abundance: NA
j_gene: TRBJ2-5
v_gene: TRBV28
d_gene: NA
CDR3nt: TGTGCCAGCAGACTTGGGGGGGCTGTGGAGACCCAGTACTTC
CDR3aa: CASRLGGAVETQYF

abundance: NA
j_gene: TRBJ2-2
v_gene: TRBV9
d_gene: TRBD1
CDR3nt: TGTGCCAGCAGCGATGGACAGGGAAGATTTTATAACACCGGGGAGCTGTTTTTT
CDR3aa: CASSDGQGRFYNTGELFF

abundance: NA
j_gene: TRBJ2-3
v_gene: TRBV10-2
d_gene: TRBD1
CDR3nt: TGCGCCAGCAGTGCTGGGACAGGAGGCACAGATACGCAGTATTTT
CDR3aa: CASSAGTGGTDTQYF

abundance: NA
j_gene: TRBJ1-6
v_gene: TRBV19
d_gene: NA
CDR3nt: TGTGCCAGTAGGGGAGGGGGGCGTAGCTCCTATAATTCACCCCTCTTCCTAAATTCACCCCTCCACTTT
CDR3aa: CASRGGGRSSYNSPLFLNSPLHF

abundance: NA
j_gene: TRBJ2-7
v_gene: TRBV7-8
d_gene: NA
CDR3nt: TGTGCCAGCAGCTCTAGTCCTTACGAGCAGTACTTC
CDR3aa: CASSSSPYEQYF

abundance: NA
j_gene: TRBJ2-7
v_gene: TRBV5-1
d_gene: NA
CDR3nt: TGCGCCAGCAGCGCCATTCAGGGCCCCCACGAGCAGTACTTC
CDR3aa: CASSAIQGPHEQYF

abundance: NA
j_gene: TRBJ2-7
v_gene: TRBV28
d_gene: TRBD2
CDR3nt: TGTGCCAGCAGAGCGAGCGGGAGGGCCTACGAGCAGTACTTC
CDR3aa: CASRASGRAYEQYF

abundance: once
j_gene: TRBJ1-2
v_gene: TRBV4-1
d_gene: NA
CDR3nt: TGCGCCAGCAGCCAAGGAACAGGGACCTATGGCTACACCTTC
CDR3aa: CASSQGTGTYGYTF

abundance: NA
j_gene: TRBJ2-2
v_gene: TRBV5-1
d_gene: TRBD1
CDR3nt: TGCGCCAGCAGCTTAGGACAGGGATCATTGAACACCGGGGAGCTGTTTTTT
CDR3aa: CASSLGQGSLNTGELFF

abundance: few
j_gene: TRBJ1-1
v_gene: TRBV5-6
d_gene: TRBD1
CDR3nt: TGTGCCAGCAGCCTAGGGGGCAGAGGCACTGAAGCTTTCTTT
CDR3aa: CASSLGGRGTEAFF

abundance: NA
j_gene: TRBJ2-7
v_gene: TRBV27
d_gene: NA
CDR3nt: TGTGCCAGCAGAAATTCAGGTGGTCGGGAGCAGTACTTC
CDR3aa: CASRNSGGREQYF

abundance: once
j_gene: TRBJ2-7
v_gene: TRBV12-3/TRBV12-4
d_gene: TRBD1
CDR3nt: TGTGCCAGCAGTCAACAGGGGTACGAGCAGTACTTC
CDR3aa: CASSQQGYEQYF

abundance: once
j_gene: TRBJ2-7
v_gene: TRBV24-1
d_gene: TRBD2
CDR3nt: TGTGCCACCAGTGACGGGACTAGCGGGGGCTACGAGCAGTACTTC
CDR3aa: CATSDGTSGGYEQYF

abundance: NA
j_gene: TRBJ1-1
v_gene: TRBV5-4
d_gene: TRBD1
CDR3nt: TGTGCCAGCAGACCCCCCGGGACAGAGAACACTGAAGCTTTCTTT
CDR3aa: CASRPPGTENTEAFF

abundance: once
j_gene: TRBJ2-2
v_gene: TRBV27
d_gene: TRBD1
CDR3nt: TGTGCCAGCAGCCCAGACAGGGGGGTTACCGGGGAGCTGTTTTTT
CDR3aa: CASSPDRGVTGELFF

abundance: NA
j_gene: TRBJ1-5
v_gene: TRBV5-5
d_gene: NA
CDR3nt: TGTGCCAGCAGCTCAGACCCAGGGAACCAGCCCCAGCATTTT
CDR3aa: CASSSDPGNQPQHF

abundance: NA
j_gene: TRBJ2-7
v_gene: TRBV28
d_gene: NA
CDR3nt: TGTGCTTCGGGGAGGTTGTACGAGCAGTACTTC
CDR3aa: CASGRLYEQYF

abundance: NA
j_gene: TRBJ1-2
v_gene: TRBV7-8
d_gene: NA
CDR3nt: TGTGCCAGCAGCTGGACCACGACGGGACTCTATGGCTACACCTTC
CDR3aa: CASSWTTTGLYGYTF

abundance: NA
j_gene: TRBJ2-7
v_gene: TRBV7-7
d_gene: TRBD2
CDR3nt: TGTGCCAGCAGCTCCGGACTAGCGGCGCCCTACGAGCAGTACTTC
CDR3aa: CASSSGLAAPYEQYF

abundance: NA
j_gene: TRBJ2-5
v_gene: TRBV9
d_gene: NA
CDR3nt: TGTGCCAGCAGCGTAGGCACAGGGTGGTGGGAGACCCAGTACTTC
CDR3aa: CASSVGTGWWETQYF

abundance: NA
j_gene: TRBJ1-6
v_gene: TRBV5-8
d_gene: NA
CDR3nt: TGTGCCAGCGTCGACCCAACGGGAGAAAAAAATTCACCCCTCCACTTT
CDR3aa: CASVDPTGEKNSPLHF

abundance: NA
j_gene: TRBJ1-2
v_gene: TRBV30
d_gene: NA
CDR3nt: TGTGCCTGGAGTGATCGGGTGGTCAGAAATGGCTACACCTTC
CDR3aa: CAWSDRVVRNGYTF

abundance: NA
j_gene: TRBJ2-5
v_gene: TRBV27
d_gene: NA
CDR3nt: TGTGCCAGCAGTGTAAGACAGGTAGGAGAGACCCAGTACTTC
CDR3aa: CASSVRQVGETQYF

abundance: NA
j_gene: TRBJ1-4
v_gene: TRBV28
d_gene: NA
CDR3nt: TGTGCCAGCAGTACGAGGAGAACACTGTTTTTT
CDR3aa: CASSTRRTLFF

abundance: NA
j_gene: TRBJ2-2
v_gene: TRBV7-6
d_gene: NA
CDR3nt: TGTGCCAGCAGCTCTTGGCGTGGGAGTCAATCCGGGGAGCTGTTTTTT
CDR3aa: CASSSWRGSQSGELFF

abundance: NA
j_gene: TRBJ2-7
v_gene: TRBV10-2
d_gene: TRBD2
CDR3nt: TGCGCCAGCAAGCCTAGCGGGAGCTACGAGCAGTACTTC
CDR3aa: CASKPSGSYEQYF

abundance: NA
j_gene: TRBJ2-7
v_gene: TRBV6-5
d_gene: TRBD2
CDR3nt: TGTGCCACTAGCGGACACTACGAGCAGTACTTC
CDR3aa: CATSGHYEQYF

abundance: NA
j_gene: TRBJ2-3
v_gene: TRBV9
d_gene: NA
CDR3nt: TGTGCCAGCAGCTTTGGAAGCGCAACCTTAAAGGATACGCAGTATTTT
CDR3aa: CASSFGSATLKDTQYF

abundance: NA
j_gene: TRBJ2-1
v_gene: TRBV7-6
d_gene: TRBD2
CDR3nt: TGTGCCAGCAGCTTAGATCTAGCGGGGGTATACAATGAGCAGTTCTTC
CDR3aa: CASSLDLAGVYNEQFF

abundance: once
j_gene: TRBJ2-4
v_gene: TRBV5-1
d_gene: TRBD1
CDR3nt: TGCGCCAGCAGCCCGGCCGGACAGGTAGTAGCCAAAAACATTCAGTACTTC
CDR3aa: CASSPAGQVVAKNIQYF

abundance: NA
j_gene: TRBJ2-1
v_gene: TRBV19
d_gene: NA
CDR3nt: TGTGCCAGTAGTATCACATTAGGGGATTACAATGAGCAGTTCTTC
CDR3aa: CASSITLGDYNEQFF

abundance: NA
j_gene: TRBJ1-5
v_gene: TRBV28
d_gene: NA
CDR3nt: TGTGCCAGCAGGTTGGCCCATTCAGATCAGGATCAGCCCCAGCATTTT
CDR3aa: CASRLAHSDQDQPQHF

abundance: NA
j_gene: TRBJ2-5
v_gene: TRBV3-1/TRBV3-2
d_gene: NA
CDR3nt: TGTGCCAGCAGCCACAACAGCCAAGAGACCCAGTACTTC
CDR3aa: CASSHNSQETQYF

abundance: NA
j_gene: TRBJ1-5
v_gene: TRBV7-8
d_gene: TRBD1
CDR3nt: TGTGCCAGCACCCTTAGTAACAGGGGTGTAGATCAGCCCCAGCATTTT
CDR3aa: CASTLSNRGVDQPQHF

abundance: once
j_gene: TRBJ2-1
v_gene: TRBV7-2
d_gene: NA
CDR3nt: TGTGCCAGCAGACCAGGGGGACTTCCGCAGTTCTTC
CDR3aa: CASRPGGLPQFF

abundance: few
j_gene: TRBJ2-1
v_gene: TRBV7-9
d_gene: NA
CDR3nt: TGTGCCAGCAGCTTCGAGGGAGGCTCCTACAATGAGCAGTTCTTC
CDR3aa: CASSFEGGSYNEQFF

abundance: NA
j_gene: TRBJ2-5
v_gene: TRBV18
d_gene: NA
CDR3nt: TGTGCCAGCTCACCGGCAGGGTGGGAGACCCAGTACTTC
CDR3aa: CASSPAGWETQYF